The 19 T cell receptor beta chains given below trace back to one sample, sequenced in a study of cytomegalovirus exposure and HLA in healthy donors (dated by TCRdb to the late 2010s). Libraries came from the immunoSEQ multiplex PCR assay. A mixture of 60 forward primers for TCR Vbeta segments and 13 reverse primers for TCR Jbeta segments was used in the multiplex PCR. In TCRdb, the immuneACCESS table is reduced to in-frame sequences with V and J assigned. These tables do not hold every clone; where another copy was compared, an unresolved V gene accounts for under half, and the others remain unexplained. For this sample the table gives hundreds of thousands of clones, of which roughly four fifths were detected only once. The ten largest make up about 1.4% of the sample. The sequenced sample consisted of PBMCs. All receptors come from a girl aged 5-17 years in good health and CMV-seronegative.

This rearrangement joins TRBV5-7 to TRBJ1-5; unclear D gene. TRBV5-7 is an ORF, with its function uncertain. The V end was cut by 2 bases, the J end by 4 bases, with 13 bases between. The length of the CDR3 is 15 residues. The CDR3 loop is CASSFCRRENQPQHF. CDR3 bases: TGTGCCAGCAGCTTCTGTAGACGGGAGAATCAGCCCCAGCATTTT.

The rearrangement joins TRBV29-1 to TRBJ2-7; a weak D match, TRBD2 (6 bases). The CDR3 consists of 13 residues. The V end lost 7 bases, the J end lost 2 bases, and 15 bases lay between the germline ends. Per the germline V gene, CDR1 is SQVTM and CDR2 is ANQGSEA. DNA of the CDR3: TGCAGCGGGGGTCAGCGGGCGCCCTACGAGCAGTACTTC. The encoded protein is CSGGQRAPYEQYF.

This clone was seen only a few times. Other DNA sequences from this sample encode an identical CDR3 as well. The rearrangement joins TRBV6-1 to TRBJ1-2, with D perhaps TRBD1 (5 bases). In germline, CDR1 is MNHNS, CDR2 SASEGT. The CDR3 length is 13 residues. V lost 2 bases and J lost 5, with 9 bases in between. DNA of the CDR3: TGTGCCAGCAGTGAAACAGGCAGTTATGGCTACACCTTC. Its translation: CASSETGSYGYTF.

This chain links TRBV18 with TRBJ1-2, with no clear D. Germline V gene sequence: CDR1 KGHSH, CDR2 LQKENI. The CDR3 extends over 17 amino acids. V lost 0 bases and J lost 8, with 22 bases in between. As DNA, the CDR3 is TGTGCCAGCTCACCACCTCCCATGGCTAGGCTAACTATCGGCTACACCTTC. It specifies CASSPPPMARLTIGYTF.

J is TRBJ2-7 and V is TRBV5-5, with 7 bases that match TRBD2. V dropped 2 bases and J dropped 3; count of bases not matched to a gene: 14. CDR1 is SGHKS and CDR2 is YYEKEE in the germline V gene (reference sequence). The CDR3 runs to 17 residues. The CDR3 loop reads CASSFQPISGAFYEQYF. In DNA form, the CDR3 reads TGTGCCAGCAGCTTTCAGCCCATAAGCGGGGCATTCTACGAGCAGTACTTC.

The rearrangement joins TRBV5-4 to TRBJ2-3; unclear D gene. Trimming cost V 1 base and J 0 bases, with 6 bases left between them. Germline CDR1 is SGHNT and CDR2 is YYREEE (reference sequence). This CDR3 contains 14 residues. This CDR3 is CASSLTLSTDTQYF. The CDR3, as DNA: TGTGCCAGCAGCTTGACCCTAAGCACAGATACGCAGTATTTT.

This clone was recorded a few times. The J gene is TRBJ1-6, the V gene TRBV7-9; TRBD1 matches 7 bases. The V segment lost 7 bases and the J segment 7 bases; nucleotides outside the gene matches: 10. This CDR3 spans 15 amino acids. The V gene's germline CDR1 is SEHNR and CDR2 FQNEAQ (reference sequence). The CDR3 region is CASTILGQSNSPLHF. For the CDR3, the DNA is TGTGCCAGCACCATACTGGGACAGAGCAATTCACCCCTCCACTTT.

The chain couples TRBV28 to TRBJ2-2; no definite D call. The V end was cut by 5 bases, the J end by 0 bases, with 13 bases between. This CDR3 is built from 16 residues. Germline V gene lookup returns CDR1 MDHEN and CDR2 SYDVKM. CDR3 loop: CASSAPGGPNTGELFF. The CDR3 coding sequence is TGTGCCAGCAGTGCCCCCGGCGGCCCGAACACCGGGGAGCTGTTTTTT.

The V call is TRBV4-1, the J call TRBJ2-1; D might be TRBD2 (6 bases). V was clipped by 0 bases and J by 4 bases, with 13 bases between them. Looked up from germline, CDR1 is MGHRA and CDR2 is YSYEKL. The CDR3 is made up of 16 amino acids. The CDR3 coding sequence is TGCGCCAGCAGCCAAGAGACCTGGGGGGTATACAATGAGCAGTTCTTC. Translated: CASSQETWGVYNEQFF.

This chain joins TRBV9 and TRBJ2-1; a weak D match, TRBD2 (6 bases). The V gene's germline CDR1 is SGDLS and CDR2 YYNGEE. The length of the CDR3 is 15 residues. Trimming pared 0 bases from V and 7 bases from J, leaving 14 bases between. The CDR3 DNA follows: TGTGCCAGCAGCGTAGGGCAGGGACTCGGAAATGAGCAGTTCTTC. Translated: CASSVGQGLGNEQFF. Filled out from reference TRBV9 and TRBJ2-1, the complete variable domain reads DSGVTQTPKHLITATGQRVTLRCSPRSGDLSVYWYQQSLDQGLQFLIQYYNGEERAKGNILERFSAQQFPDLHSELNLSSLELGDSALYFCASSVGQGLGNEQFFGPGTRLTVL.

This clone came up once. The rearrangement joins TRBV5-8 to TRBJ2-6; 7 bases align to TRBD2. The ends lost 4 bases at V and 2 bases at J; junction bases unmatched: 3. The CDR3 has 15 residues. The germline V gene has CDR1 SGHTS and CDR2 YDEGEE. This CDR3 is CASSRGSAGANVLTF. CDR3 bases: TGTGCCAGCAGCCGCGGGAGTGCTGGGGCCAACGTCCTGACTTTC.

The rearrangement uses TRBV28 and TRBJ1-2, with D hard to call. V was pared by 6 bases and J by 3 bases, with 17 bases between. Looked up from germline, CDR1 is MDHEN and CDR2 is SYDVKM. The CDR3 sequence is 15 residues long. CDR3: CASSSPGQSDYGYTF. The CDR3 nucleotides read TGTGCCAGCAGCTCCCCGGGTCAGTCCGACTATGGCTACACCTTC.

The genes are TRBV6-5 and TRBJ1-6, with 9 nucleotides matching TRBD1. CDR1 and CDR2 (germline): MNHEY, SVGAGI. There are 14 residues in the CDR3. V trimming: 5 bases; J trimming: 9 bases; junction bases outside the gene matches: 5. The CDR3 nucleotides read TGTGCCAGCAGTCCGGGACAGGGTGCTTCACCCCTCCACTTT. Its translation: CASSPGQGASPLHF.

The chain combines TRBV28 with TRBJ1-5; TRBD1 might be the D (6 bases). Trimming left V 4 bases short and J 6 bases short, with 10 bases between. The CDR3 loop spans 13 amino acids. Looked up from germline, CDR1 is MDHEN and CDR2 is SYDVKM. The CDR3 spells CASSSSGVQPQHF. The CDR3 DNA follows: TGTGCCAGCAGTTCATCAGGGGTTCAGCCCCAGCATTTT.

This clone has only one observation. The CDR3 region has the DNA TGCAGCGGTGGGACAGTACCTGAAGCTTTCTTT. It yields the protein CSGGTVPEAFF. The chain carries TRBV29-1 and TRBJ1-1; 7 bases line up with TRBD1. The J segment lost 6 bases and the V segment lost 7 bases, leaving 5 bases of the junction unmatched. This CDR3 region has 11 residues. Germline values: CDR1 SQVTM, CDR2 ANQGSEA. The full variable domain, in which reference TRBV29-1 and TRBJ1-1 provide the parts outside the CDR3, is SAVISQKPSRDICQRGTSLTIQCQVDSQVTMMFWYRQQPGQSLTLIATANQGSEATYESGFVIDKFPISRPNLTFSTLTVSNMSPEDSSIYLCSGGTVPEAFFGQGTRLTVV.

This rearrangement joins TRBV5-6 to TRBJ2-1, with D perhaps matching TRBD1 (6 bases). V lost 5 bases to trimming and J lost 0 bases, with 18 bases between them. The CDR3 is 17 amino acids. The V gene's germline CDR1 is SGHDT and CDR2 YYEEEE. Here the CDR3 reads CASSLLTGLDSYNEQFF. CDR3 sequence (DNA): TGTGCCAGCAGTTTACTTACAGGGCTCGACTCCTACAATGAGCAGTTCTTC.

This chain links TRBV7-9 with TRBJ1-1; D gene unclear. In germline, CDR1 is SEHNR, CDR2 FQNEAQ (reference sequence). V was clipped by 1 base and J by 4 bases, with 4 bases between them. The CDR3 length is 12 residues. The CDR3 DNA reads as TGTGCCAGCAGCTTAGGGCCCACTGAAGCTTTCTTT. It yields the protein CASSLGPTEAFF. Using reference TRBV7-9 and TRBJ1-1 for the parts outside the CDR3, the full variable domain is DTGVSQNPRHKITKRGQNVTFRCDPISEHNRLYWYRQTLGQGPEFLTYFQNEAQLEKSRLLSDRFSAERPKGSFSTLEIQRTEQGDSAMYLCASSLGPTEAFFGQGTRLTVV.

The chain employs TRBV2 and TRBJ2-5, with 7 positions matching TRBD2. The CDR3 extends over 16 amino acids. With V trimmed by 3 bases and J by 5 bases, 12 bases remained unmatched. The V gene's germline CDR1 is SNHLY and CDR2 FYNNEI. This CDR3 is CASSDRGGEKGETQYF. DNA of the CDR3: TGTGCCAGCAGTGACCGGGGAGGGGAAAAGGGGGAGACCCAGTACTTC.

The V gene is TRBV7-9, the J gene TRBJ1-6, with D possibly being TRBD1 (6 bases). CDR1 and CDR2 (germline): SEHNR, FQNEAQ (reference sequence). V was trimmed by 10 bases and J by 7 bases, leaving 23 bases between them. The CDR3 loop spans 16 amino acids. CDR3: CAIPRGVGASNSPLHF. The CDR3 DNA sequence: TGTGCCATCCCACGTGGGGTGGGGGCGTCCAATTCACCCCTCCACTTT. Looking up the rest from reference TRBV7-9 and TRBJ1-6 gives the full variable domain: DTGVSQNPRHKITKRGQNVTFRCDPISEHNRLYWYRQTLGQGPEFLTYFQNEAQLEKSRLLSDRFSAERPKGSFSTLEIQRTEQGDSAMYLCAIPRGVGASNSPLHFGNGTRLTVT.